This entry features one TCR beta chain sequence. Its antigen remains unknown. These data are taken from a study of follicular helper T cells after annual influenza vaccination. Overall study: After each seasonal flu vaccination, blood came on days 0, 7 and 28.

Study-level findings and limits: ICOS+CD38+ cTfh clonality change tracked circulating plasmablast frequency change. Yearly vaccinations repeatedly recalled conserved clonotypes in ICOS+CD38+ cTfh.

Excluded were substance abuse, HIV/AIDS, active cancer, immunomodulatory drugs and active illness. The germline CDR1 and CDR2 sequences are SGHDN and FVKESK. V lost 0 bases and J 8 bases, leaving 16 bases between the germline ends. This CDR3 spans 15 amino acids. Profiling relied on immunoSEQ multiplex PCR, and the TCRdb table lists in-frame clones only, not all of them. The data show about 11,000 clones, roughly four fifths seen once. This clonotype originated in an adult who received the influenza vaccine. Here the sequenced sample was CXCR5- memory CD4+ T cells sorted from blood, taken 6 weeks after influenza vaccination. V usage is TRBV14 and J usage is TRBJ1-2, with D possibly being TRBD1 (5 bases). The CDR3 nucleotides are TGTGCCAGCAGCCAAGATCTGGCAGGGTACGCCGGCTACACCTTC. This sequence encodes CASSQDLAGYAGYTF.